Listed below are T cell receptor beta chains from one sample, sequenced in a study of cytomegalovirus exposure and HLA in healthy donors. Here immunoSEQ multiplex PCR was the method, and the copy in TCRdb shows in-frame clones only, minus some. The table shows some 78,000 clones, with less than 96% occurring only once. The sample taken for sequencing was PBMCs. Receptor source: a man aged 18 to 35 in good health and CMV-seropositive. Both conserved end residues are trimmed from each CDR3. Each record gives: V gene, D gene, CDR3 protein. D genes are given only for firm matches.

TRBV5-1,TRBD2,ASSSGTSVYEQY
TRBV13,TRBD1,ASSLRQGASYEQY
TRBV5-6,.,ASSLGWGRASGNQPQH
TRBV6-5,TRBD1,ASSYDTGVYEQF
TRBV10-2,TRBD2,ASSDGVAGYEQF
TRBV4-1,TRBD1,ASSQDRDRGTNEQF
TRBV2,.,ASSGQEYGTYEQY
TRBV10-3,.,AISESSSVAKNIQY
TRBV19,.,ASSMTENTEAF
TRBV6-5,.,ASSSHRLPNYGYT
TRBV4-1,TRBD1,ASSQAGGSGEKLF
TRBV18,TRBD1,ASSPPGQGYEQY
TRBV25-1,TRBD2,ASSPTSGRVQETQY
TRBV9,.,ASSVGVATEAF
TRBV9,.,ASSAGGTGWSGANVLT
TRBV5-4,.,ASSLGSGNYEQY
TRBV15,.,ATSPTGRRAGEQF
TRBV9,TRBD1,ASGRQGDEQY
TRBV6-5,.,ASSYRHRDKAF
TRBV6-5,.,ASSTPGTYEQY
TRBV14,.,ASSQLRDTKPGTEAF
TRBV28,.,ASTTGWGSSYEQY
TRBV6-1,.,ASSEAQRQFYEQY
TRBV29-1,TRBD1,SVPGIRTGQAEAF
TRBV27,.,ASSLSGQGHNEQF
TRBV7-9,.,ASSLYPREQY
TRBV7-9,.,ASSFYNQPQH
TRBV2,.,AISAGVRWTQY
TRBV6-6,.,ASSYSTYLLGTEAF
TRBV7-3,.,ASSLGTAGEAF
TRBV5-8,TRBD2,ASSSGSGRANEQF
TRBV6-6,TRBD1,ASSPGQGANYGYT
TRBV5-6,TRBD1,ASSPRTGFGYEQF